The T cell receptor beta chain under discussion was sequenced for a study of Ad26.COV2.S vaccination and SARS-CoV-2 variants. General study results and limits: Similar non-spike TCR breadth was observed in recipients of vaccine and of placebo. In TCR breadth and depth analyses, total T cell responses may have been underestimated. CD8+ and CD4+ T cells specific for spike reportedly responded with substantial breadth after vaccination.

TCRdb's table, derived via immunoSEQ multiplex PCR, lists solely in-frame clones and lacks some. The table has 380,000 or so clones, roughly four fifths seen once; the top ten hold about 8%. This clone has more than one count but fewer than ten. Its antigen is undetermined. Indicated treatment: 15 to 20 received Ad26.COV2.S at low or high dose, single or two shots; about 5 received placebo; per-sample allocation not given. The samples date from day 63 after the first vaccine or placebo injection. CDR1 is ENHRY and CDR2 is SYGVKD in the germline V gene. The CDR3 is 14 residues long. Trimming cost V 4 bases and J 8 bases, with 12 bases left between them.

The material sequenced was peripheral blood, taken in a trial of Ad26.COV2.S vaccine versus placebo. V usage is TRBV10-3 and J usage is TRBJ1-6; weak D call: TRBD1 (5 bases). The TCR comes from a person aged 18 to 65 who received the Ad26.COV2.S COVID-19 vaccine or a placebo. The chain's CDR3 is CAISVQGDDSPLHF. The CDR3 DNA reads as TGTGCCATCAGTGTTCAGGGCGATGATTCACCCCTCCACTTT.